The T cell receptor (beta chain) under discussion was sequenced for a study of blood T cells in healthy people across ages (dated by TCRdb to about 2015). With respect to the entire study: In model experiments, template switching captured about one uniquely barcoded TCR beta cDNA molecule for every two T cells. The donors were split into four age groups: young (average roughly 15 years), middle-aged (nearly 40), aged (roughly 65) and long-lived (approximately 80). To track age-related changes in TCR beta repertoire diversity, the study relied on deep sequencing normalized with unique cDNA molecular identifiers. To avoid experimental bias, donors of different ages were distributed randomly across sequencing lanes. The study analyzed two additional independent replicas of 1 million unique cDNA reads from the same blood draw for two donors, one aged 18 to 30 and one aged 80 or older.

The study at large found these results: Estimates of total diversity based on one million sequenced T cells were considered lower bounds and underestimates. As age increased, observed TCR beta diversity per million T cells dropped in a roughly linear way, and a significant reduction was already evident by age 40. Compared with the aged group, more naive CD4+ T cells, fewer expanded clones and increased TCR diversity were shown by the long-lived group, suggesting age selection. The CMV infection status of donors was not known, potentially confounding age-related changes in expanded clonotypes. Because profiling used bulk unsorted PBMCs, naive and antigen-experienced compartments could not be compared conclusively. There was a strong correlation between observed TCR beta diversity and the percentage of naive T cells measured by flow cytometry.

From cysteine to phenylalanine, the CDR3 is 13 amino acids long. Only CDR3 DNA remains: 39 bases, in frame from the first base. CDR1 and CDR2 are drawn from the germline V gene: SGHTA, FQGTGA. In the case of this clonotype: The clone's antigen remains unknown. The junction and the germline gene differ at one end; a read error may be behind it.

Systemically healthy Caucasian individuals from Russia, 35 to 50 in total and aged about 6 to 95 years, were included as donors. About 9.6 milliliters of peripheral blood were collected from each donor into EDTA-treated Vacutainer tubes. PBMCs were isolated by Ficoll-Paque density-gradient centrifugation, with at least 6 million obtained per sample. Total RNA, at least 6 micrograms per sample, was extracted from PBMCs with Trizol reagent. Naive CD45RAhigh/CD27high T cell percentages were measured by flow cytometry on a PBMC aliquot from every donor. Library method: 5' RACE. The data were produced on an Illumina HiSeq 2500. A second 7 to 11 cycle PCR used a sample-barcoded 5' primer and a J-beta primer mix. A unique molecular identifier was introduced onto each TCR beta cDNA molecule by a template-switch 5' adaptor carrying 12 random nucleotides. Each sample yielded at least 3 million CDR3-containing paired-end reads. All of the RNA was converted into first-strand cDNA using the Mint cDNA synthesis kit, with a TRBC-specific oligonucleotide serving as the primer. Following uracil-DNA glycosylase treatment, all cDNA underwent a first 18-cycle PCR with the universal primers M1SS and BC2_uni_R. As for how the authors treated the data: Each sample was normalized by randomly selecting 1 million high-quality reads, each carrying a distinct molecular identifier. Reads with shared molecular identifiers were discarded instead of being binned into consensus sequences. MiTCR, run with a Q25 quality threshold and the strictest error-elimination algorithm, handled CDR3 identification, clonotype clustering and error correction. A nonparametric unseen species model with Euler transformation was used to estimate a lower bound on total TCR beta diversity. The public reads were reprocessed in TCRdb via fastp at Q25 and MiXCR, keeping in-frame beta chains. Under each unique CDR3 protein, matching rows form one entry showing the most common genes and DNA. The V and J calls and clone size come from TCRdb's table, not from the authors' own analysis. The sample table holds about 280,000 distinct CDR3 sequences, of which roughly 26% were seen once. 25% to 35% of the sample is taken by the ten largest.

The rearrangement combines TRBV7-3 with TRBJ1-1, with TRBD1 tentatively as D gene (5 bases match). This clonotype was obtained from a woman aged 70-85 years in good health. The sample consisted of blood. For the CDR3, the sequence is CACSFDSNTEAFF. The DNA reads TGTGCCTGCAGCTTCGACAGTAACACTGAAGCTTTCTTT.